This entry concerns a single T cell receptor beta chain. What it binds is unknown. TCRdb's table, derived via immunoSEQ multiplex PCR, lists solely in-frame clones and lacks some. Of more than 2,000,000 clones detected, 80% to 95% appear once; the ten largest clones hold about 0.39%. V was trimmed by 5 bases and J by 6 bases, leaving 11 bases between them. CDR1 is LNHDA and CDR2 is SQIVND in the germline V gene (reference sequence). The CDR3 covers 13 residues. The data were obtained in a study of shared clonotypes between healthy human individuals. Study-wide findings and caveats: Compared with memory subsets, naive subsets generally had larger estimated richness.

V is TRBV19 and J is TRBJ1-5; possible D gene TRBD1, 6 bases. The sample comprised naive CD4+ T cells from PBMCs. The subset is: CD45RA+ positively selected. The receptor was isolated from a young man in good health. Some clones in this sample may be carry-over from other donors' samples. This CDR3 reads CASSAQGGQPQHF. CDR3 in DNA: TGTGCCAGTAGTGCACAGGGTGGTCAGCCCCAGCATTTT.